These 30 T cell receptor beta chains share one sample of origin, sequenced in a study of radiation and T cells in renal cell carcinoma. This table comes from immunoSEQ multiplex PCR, and its TCRdb copy is limited to in-frame clones, with some not included. The table records around 100,000 clones, roughly 82% of them present only once. Documented time point: blood 4 weeks post-SBRT, at nephrectomy. As for treatment: 15 Gy SBRT to primary tumor, nephrectomy 4 weeks later. Sequencing used blood, obtained from a patient whose treatment included radiotherapy and nephrectomy. The receptors derive from a man aged 55 to 69 with renal cell carcinoma.

The V call is TRBV19, the J call TRBJ1-1; D unclear. Between the trimmed V and J ends, which lost 5 bases and 4 bases, there was a span of 20 bases. Germline values: CDR1 LNHDA, CDR2 SQIVND (reference sequence). This CDR3 contains 16 residues. CDR3 amino acids: CASSDDRVRRSTEAFF. In DNA form, the CDR3 reads TGTGCCAGTAGTGATGACCGGGTTCGTCGTTCCACTGAAGCTTTCTTT.

J is TRBJ2-6 and V is TRBV2, with TRBD1 as a possible D gene (5 bases). This CDR3 contains 16 residues. The V gene's germline CDR1 is SNHLY and CDR2 FYNNEI. Trimming removed 3 bases at V and 2 bases at J, with 11 bases between. The CDR3 region has the DNA TGTGCCAGCAGTGAGCAGGGTAGGACTGGGGCCAACGTCCTGACTTTC. It is translated as CASSEQGRTGANVLTF.

V gene TRBV4-3 combines with J gene TRBJ2-1; 14 bases match TRBD2. The trim removed 6 bases at V and 9 bases at J, leaving 7 bases unmatched. The CDR3 has 15 amino acids. Germline V gives CDR1 LGHNA, CDR2 YSLEER. CDR3: CASRPGTSGSGEQFF. CDR3 DNA sequence: TGCGCCAGCAGACCCGGGACTAGCGGGAGTGGTGAGCAGTTCTTC.

The CDR3: CASSLELSGRVNRETQYF. In nucleotides, the CDR3 is TGCGCCAGCAGCTTGGAACTTAGCGGGAGAGTGAATCGGGAGACCCAGTACTTC. The chain has TRBV5-1 and TRBJ2-5; TRBD2 matches 9 bases. CDR1 and CDR2 (germline): SGHRS, YFSETQ. The CDR3 is 18 residues long. Losses at the gene ends were 0 bases for V and 5 bases for J; bases not matched to a gene: 14. The entire variable domain, with the rest obtained from reference TRBV5-1 and TRBJ2-5, is as follows: KAGVTQTPRYLIKTRGQQVTLSCSPISGHRSVSWYQQTPGQGLQFLFEYFSETQRNKGNFPGRFSGRQFSNSRSEMNVSTLELGDSALYLCASSLELSGRVNRETQYFGPGTRLLVL.

The CDR3 DNA reads TGTGCCAGTAGTTTCCAGGGAAACTATGGCTACACCTTC. Its translation is CASSFQGNYGYTF. The gene calls are TRBV19 and TRBJ1-2, with a weak D call TRBD1 (5 bases). The CDR3 is 13 amino acids. V gave up 5 bases and J gave up 2 bases, with 9 bases separating them. In germline, CDR1 is LNHDA, CDR2 SQIVND (reference sequence).

V and J are TRBV29-1 and TRBJ2-1; D call uncertain. Trimming stripped 5 bases from V and 2 bases from J, with 10 bases between. Germline CDR1 SQVTM, CDR2 ANQGSEA. This CDR3 region has 13 residues. The DNA for the CDR3 is TGCAGCGTTCAGGATGTAGCCTACAATGAGCAGTTCTTC. Translation gives CSVQDVAYNEQFF.

The chain has TRBV7-7 and TRBJ2-5; D may be TRBD1 (6 bases). The CDR3 contains 15 residues. V shed 5 bases and J shed 5 bases, with 18 bases lying between them. Germline CDR1 and CDR2: SSHAT and FNYEAQ (reference sequence). The chain's CDR3 is CASSLRGQRGETQYF. The CDR3 nucleotides read TGTGCCAGCAGCCTCCGGGGCCAAAGGGGGGAGACCCAGTACTTC.

This rearrangement joins TRBV20-1 to TRBJ2-5; D possibly corresponds to TRBD2 (6 bases). CDR3 length: 11 residues. Germline CDR1 is DFQATT and CDR2 is SNEGSKA (reference sequence). V was clipped by 6 bases and J by 5 bases, with 10 bases between them. CDR3 sequence reads: CSAGAGETQYF. CDR3 nucleotide sequence: TGCAGTGCCGGGGCGGGGGAGACCCAGTACTTC.

The rearrangement joins TRBV6-6 to TRBJ2-5, with D possibly matching TRBD2 (6 bases). V lost 2 bases, J lost 4 bases, and 14 bases lay in between. The CDR3 is 15 amino acids. Looked up from germline, CDR1 is MNHNY and CDR2 is SVGAGI (reference sequence). The CDR3 DNA reads as TGTGCCAGCAGTTACCCCGGGAGTAGCAGAGAGACCCAGTACTTC. Residues: CASSYPGSSRETQYF.

Only a few counts were recorded for this clone. V and J are TRBV2 and TRBJ2-7; D not resolved. The CDR3 has 15 amino acids. V shed 0 bases and J shed 0 bases, with 9 bases lying between them. Per germline, CDR1 SNHLY and CDR2 FYNNEI. The DNA of the CDR3 is TGTGCCAGCAGTGAAGCGAATATCGCCTCCTACGAGCAGTACTTC. Translating gives CASSEANIASYEQYF. The full variable domain, in which reference TRBV2 and TRBJ2-7 provide the parts outside the CDR3, is EPEVTQTPSHQVTQMGQEVILRCVPISNHLYFYWYRQILGQKVEFLVSFYNNEISEKSEIFDDQFSVERPDGSNFTLKIRSTKLEDSAMYFCASSEANIASYEQYFGPGTRLTVT.

The genes are TRBV2 and TRBJ1-5; D not certain. Germline loops: CDR1 SNHLY, CDR2 FYNNEI. CDR3 size: 14 residues. V was cut by 3 bases and J by 6 bases, with 12 bases left in between. The CDR3: CASSDRLFSQPQHF. For the CDR3, the DNA is TGTGCCAGCAGTGACAGGTTGTTTAGTCAGCCCCAGCATTTT.

The chain joins TRBV4-2 to TRBJ1-3; D possibly corresponds to TRBD1 (5 bases). Germline CDR1 and CDR2: LGHNA and YNFKEQ. The CDR3 contains 16 residues. The V and J ends lost 0 bases and 6 bases respectively, with 15 bases between them. CDR3 coding DNA: TGTGCCAGCAGCCAAGATCCTGTGCGGGGCGTAAACACCATATATTTT. Amino acid sequence: CASSQDPVRGVNTIYF.

The chain is built from TRBV14 and TRBJ2-1; D unclear. The CDR3 totals 15 residues. The V gene's germline CDR1 is SGHDN and CDR2 FVKESK. The V and J ends lost 1 base and 6 bases respectively, with 13 bases between them. The CDR3 is CASSQVRVALNEQFF. The CDR3 nucleotides read TGTGCCAGCAGCCAAGTGAGAGTTGCTCTCAATGAGCAGTTCTTC.

The chain is built from TRBV18 and TRBJ1-1, with D possibly being TRBD1 (6 bases). Germline V CDR1 and CDR2: KGHSH, LQKENI. Between the trimmed V and J ends, which lost 1 base and 8 bases, there was a span of 17 bases. This CDR3 region has 15 residues. The CDR3 DNA reads as TGTGCCAGCTCACCACTCCCGAGGGGGACGGAGGAAGCTTTCTTT. It is translated as CASSPLPRGTEEAFF.

CDR3 loop: CASSLPRNSYEQYF. The DNA of the CDR3 is TGTGCCAGCAGCTTGCCGCGGAACTCCTACGAGCAGTACTTC. The V gene is TRBV7-9, the J gene TRBJ2-7, with D unresolved. Per germline, CDR1 SEHNR and CDR2 FQNEAQ (reference sequence). Trimming cost V 3 bases and J 0 bases, with 9 bases left between them. The CDR3 is 14 amino acids.

The V call is TRBV5-1, the J call TRBJ2-5; 10 nucleotides agree with TRBD2. Germline trimming cut 0 bases from V and 2 bases from J; bases unmatched to any gene: 7. This CDR3 spans 17 amino acids. The germline V gene has CDR1 SGHRS and CDR2 YFSETQ. The CDR3 loop reads CASSLEPAGGPQETQYF. CDR3 DNA: TGCGCCAGCAGCTTGGAACCAGCGGGAGGGCCTCAAGAGACCCAGTACTTC.

The rearrangement joins TRBV11-2 to TRBJ1-1; the match to TRBD1 covers 8 bases. CDR3 length: 15 amino acids. CDR1 and CDR2 from the germline V gene are SGHAT and FQNNGV. V lost 6 bases and J lost 6; bases outside the gene matches: 12. CDR3: CASSPRTGSGAEAFF. The CDR3 DNA sequence: TGTGCCAGCAGTCCCCGGACAGGGTCGGGCGCTGAAGCTTTCTTT.

The V and J genes are TRBV29-1 and TRBJ2-7; no firm D call. V lost 3 bases and J lost 0, with 9 bases in between. Germline V gene sequence: CDR1 SQVTM, CDR2 ANQGSEA. The CDR3 extends over 13 amino acids. The DNA for the CDR3 is TGCAGCGTTGATGCCACCAGCTCCTACGAGCAGTACTTC. It encodes CSVDATSSYEQYF.

V usage is TRBV7-3 and J usage is TRBJ2-3; 13 bases match TRBD2. The CDR3 is 16 amino acids. V lost 10 bases and J lost 3; bases outside the gene matches: 10. Germline lookup yields CDR1 SGHTA and CDR2 FQGTGA. CDR3 in DNA: TGTGCCACCCTACCCGAGGGACTAGCGGGGACAGATACGCAGTATTTT. As protein: CATLPEGLAGTDTQYF.

The chain uses TRBV5-6 and TRBJ2-3; the match to TRBD2 covers 12 bases. This CDR3 region has 15 residues. Germline V lookup: CDR1 SGHDT, CDR2 YYEEEE. V dropped 1 base and J dropped 8; count of bases not matched to a gene: 5. The DNA for the CDR3 is TGTGCCAGCAGCTTGAGGACTAGCGGGATTAGTACGCAGTATTTT. Its protein product is CASSLRTSGISTQYF.

This clone was observed a few times. The chain carries TRBV6-1 and TRBJ1-2, with 7 bases that match TRBD1. V lost 10 bases, J lost 2 bases, and 7 bases stayed unmatched. This CDR3 region has 13 residues. Germline V CDR1 and CDR2: MNHNS, SASEGT. The CDR3 loop reads CATTGVWNYGYTF. CDR3 DNA sequence: TGTGCCACCACAGGGGTGTGGAACTATGGCTACACCTTC.

The CDR3: CASSLDLGNYGYTF. Written as DNA, the CDR3 is TGTGCCAGCAGCTTAGATTTGGGAAACTATGGCTACACCTTC. The chain has TRBV11-2 and TRBJ1-2, with D hard to call. The V gene lost 0 bases and the J gene lost 2 bases, with 7 bases spanning the gap. Germline V gives CDR1 SGHAT, CDR2 FQNNGV. The CDR3 loop spans 14 amino acids.

The chain has TRBV11-3 and TRBJ2-1; the D is unclear. The germline V gene has CDR1 SGHNT and CDR2 YENEEA. The CDR3 is 15 amino acids. V gave up 2 bases and J gave up 0 bases, with 8 bases separating them. The CDR3 here is CASSLFLSSYNEQFF. CDR3 sequence (DNA): TGTGCCAGCAGCTTATTTCTTAGCTCCTACAATGAGCAGTTCTTC.

This clone was recorded a few times. This chain connects TRBV7-2 to TRBJ2-2, with D possibly matching TRBD1 (5 bases). CDR1 and CDR2 from the germline V gene are SGHTA and FQGNSA. The CDR3 covers 15 residues. V lost 1 base and J lost 5, with 11 bases in between. Here the CDR3 reads CASSLVWQGTGELFF. CDR3 coding DNA: TGTGCCAGCAGCTTAGTTTGGCAGGGAACCGGGGAGCTGTTTTTT.

The V call is TRBV29-1, the J call TRBJ1-4; the D is unclear. The CDR3 has 13 amino acids. From germline, CDR1 is SQVTM and CDR2 ANQGSEA. Trimming stripped 5 bases from V and 0 bases from J, with 7 bases between. CDR3 amino acids: CSVYYATNEKLFF. DNA for the CDR3: TGCAGCGTTTATTATGCAACTAATGAAAAACTGTTTTTT.

This clone was observed a single time. The chain's CDR3 is CASSPGLAFTYEQYF. The DNA of the CDR3 is TGTGCCAGCAGCCCAGGACTAGCGTTTACCTACGAGCAGTACTTC. The chain carries TRBV11-2 and TRBJ2-7; 9 nucleotides align to TRBD2. Unmatched junction bases numbered 7, after V lost 5 bases and J lost 2 bases. CDR3 length: 15 amino acids. Germline V lookup: CDR1 SGHAT, CDR2 FQNNGV.

The chain is built from TRBV25-1 and TRBJ2-7; a possible D gene is TRBD2 (7 bases). CDR3 length: 13 residues. Germline lookup yields CDR1 MGHDK and CDR2 SYGVNS. V lost 7 bases to trimming and J lost 6 bases, with 16 bases between them. In DNA form, the CDR3 reads TGTGCCAGCAACCGAAGGGGGGGCTCCGAGCAGTACTTC. Translating gives CASNRRGGSEQYF.

This clone was seen a single time. The V call is TRBV5-6, the J call TRBJ2-2; 13 nucleotides align to TRBD2. This CDR3 is 15 amino acids long. The ends lost 4 bases at V and 10 bases at J; junction bases unmatched: 7. Germline-derived CDR1 and CDR2 are SGHDT and YYEEEE. The CDR3 coding sequence is TGTGCCAGCAGCGCAGGACTAGCGGGAGTGGAGGAGCTGTTTTTT. Translated: CASSAGLAGVEELFF.

The chain combines TRBV18 with TRBJ1-2, with 9 bases aligning to TRBD1. V trimming: 4 bases; J trimming: 4 bases; junction bases outside the gene matches: 4. In germline, CDR1 is KGHSH, CDR2 LQKENI. The length of the CDR3 is 14 residues. The CDR3 region has the DNA TGTGCCAGCTCACAATCGACAGGGGGCTATGGCTACACCTTC. Its translation is CASSQSTGGYGYTF. The complete variable domain, with remaining parts taken from reference TRBV18 and TRBJ1-2, reads NAGVMQNPRHLVRRRGQEARLRCSPMKGHSHVYWYRQLPEEGLKFMVYLQKENIIDESGMPKERFSAEFPKEGPSILRIQQVVRGDSAAYFCASSQSTGGYGYTFGSGTRLTVV.

This chain joins TRBV5-8 and TRBJ1-4; TRBD1 aligns across 10 bases. This CDR3 comprises 15 residues. Germline CDR1 and CDR2: SGHTS and YDEGEE. J was trimmed by 8 bases and V by 2 bases; bases with no gene match: 6. The CDR3 protein is CASSFPTGGREKLFF. CDR3 DNA: TGTGCCAGCAGCTTTCCGACAGGGGGCCGCGAAAAACTGTTTTTT.